A selection of T cell receptor beta chains follows, all from one sample in a study of OX40 agonist ivuxolimab in advanced cancers. Method: immunoSEQ multiplex PCR; TCRdb's copy keeps in-frame clones and lacks some. The top ten hold roughly 0.15% of the sample, which has around 100,000 clones, roughly 90% seen once. This specimen consisted of CD4+ or CD8+ T cells sorted from blood, obtained in a trial of the OX40 agonist ivuxolimab. The receptors derive from an adult with an advanced solid tumor such as melanoma, head and neck, liver or kidney cancer. Each CDR3 is given with its conserved first and last residue.

V gene	J gene	CDR3 protein
TRBV7-6	TRBJ2-5	CASSLAGTANGETQYF
TRBV29-1	TRBJ1-6	CSTRTDYNSPLHF
TRBV6-5	TRBJ1-4	CASSYLGQNEKLFF
TRBV7-2	TRBJ1-3	CASSRDTGRNTIYF
TRBV1	TRBJ2-5	CTSSLVSASGAYQETQYF
TRBV5-5	TRBJ1-1	CASSRDNFSTEAFF
TRBV2	TRBJ2-3	CASRADPGPADTQYF
TRBV5-1	TRBJ2-3	CASSLSLAGRVPTDTQYF
TRBV30	TRBJ2-5	CAWSARLAYQETQYF
TRBV4-1	TRBJ2-7	CASSQDRGGDWGPNEQYF
TRBV2	TRBJ1-1	CASSTDRNTEAFF
TRBV7-9	TRBJ2-6	CASNPEVLGANVLTF
TRBV5-1	TRBJ1-2	CASSAGQGGYTF
TRBV5-1	TRBJ2-3	CASYPTAGGIDTQYF
TRBV30	TRBJ1-6	CAWRSRVGSPLHF
TRBV4-1	TRBJ1-5	CASSVGVWEAQHF
TRBV30	TRBJ2-2	CAWSVIAGLSAGGELFF
TRBV30	TRBJ1-5	CAWSPHSNQPQHF
TRBV5-1	TRBJ2-1	CASSNSGGAESEQFF
TRBV5-1	TRBJ2-2	CASSSGLAGNTGELFF
TRBV6-7	TRBJ1-5	CASPNRAYSNQPQHF
TRBV11-2	TRBJ2-3	CASSSRLAGPPPRF
TRBV11-2	TRBJ1-2	CASSLVPGTRNYGYTF
TRBV5-1	TRBJ1-3	CASSLKGQAGSGNTIYF
TRBV5-8	TRBJ1-5	CASSWKGPNQPQHF
TRBV5-1	TRBJ1-6	CASSFDPGTGQSPLHF
TRBV19	TRBJ1-2	CASSIGRAYGHTF
TRBV5-1	TRBJ1-4	CASSLAGTGGNEKLFF
TRBV5-4	TRBJ2-7	CASSPVGGSYEQYF